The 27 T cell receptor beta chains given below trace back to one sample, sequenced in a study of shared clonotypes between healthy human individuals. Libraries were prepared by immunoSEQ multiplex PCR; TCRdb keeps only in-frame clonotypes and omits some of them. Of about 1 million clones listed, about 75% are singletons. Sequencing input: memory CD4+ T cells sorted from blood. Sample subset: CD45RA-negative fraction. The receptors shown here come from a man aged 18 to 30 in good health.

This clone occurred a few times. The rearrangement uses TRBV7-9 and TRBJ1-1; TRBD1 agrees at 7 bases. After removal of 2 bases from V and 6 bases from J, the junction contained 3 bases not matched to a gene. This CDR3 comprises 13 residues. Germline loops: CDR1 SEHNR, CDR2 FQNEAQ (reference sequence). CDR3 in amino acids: CASSLTGEAEAFF. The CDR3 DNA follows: TGTGCCAGCAGCTTAACAGGGGAGGCTGAAGCTTTCTTT.

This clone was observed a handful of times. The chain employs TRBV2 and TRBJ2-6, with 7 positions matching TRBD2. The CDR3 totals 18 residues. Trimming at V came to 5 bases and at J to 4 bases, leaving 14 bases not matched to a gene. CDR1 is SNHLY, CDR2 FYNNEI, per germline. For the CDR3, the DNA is TGTGCCAGCAGTAGTCCGACTAGCTTATTAAAGGGGGCCAACGTCCTGACTTTC. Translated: CASSSPTSLLKGANVLTF.

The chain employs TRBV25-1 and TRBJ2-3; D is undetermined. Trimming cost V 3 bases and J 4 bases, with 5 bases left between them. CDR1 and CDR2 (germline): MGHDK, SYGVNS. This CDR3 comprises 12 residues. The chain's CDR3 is CASSDYADTQYF. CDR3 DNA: TGTGCCAGCAGTGACTATGCAGATACGCAGTATTTT.

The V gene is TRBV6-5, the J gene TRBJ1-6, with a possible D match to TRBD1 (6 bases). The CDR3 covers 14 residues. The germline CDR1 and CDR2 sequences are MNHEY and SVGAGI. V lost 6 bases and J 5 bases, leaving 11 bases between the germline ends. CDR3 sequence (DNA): TGTGCCAGCAGAAAACAGGGTGATAATTCACCCCTCCACTTT. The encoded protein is CASRKQGDNSPLHF.

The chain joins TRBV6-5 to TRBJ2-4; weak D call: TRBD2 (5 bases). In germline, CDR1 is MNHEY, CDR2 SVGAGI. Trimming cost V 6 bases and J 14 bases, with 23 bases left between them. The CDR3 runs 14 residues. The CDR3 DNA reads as TGTGCCAGCAGACCGTCTAGTAAAGTCATGAGGGAGTACTTC. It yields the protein CASRPSSKVMREYF.

CDR3 residues: CASSPLLLAGGETQYF. As DNA, the CDR3 is TGTGCCAGCAGTCCTCTATTACTAGCGGGGGGGGAGACCCAGTACTTC. The J gene is TRBJ2-5, the V gene TRBV28; the match to TRBD2 covers 13 bases. There are 16 residues in the CDR3. Unmatched junction bases numbered 8, after V lost 5 bases and J lost 5 bases. In germline, CDR1 is MDHEN, CDR2 SYDVKM.

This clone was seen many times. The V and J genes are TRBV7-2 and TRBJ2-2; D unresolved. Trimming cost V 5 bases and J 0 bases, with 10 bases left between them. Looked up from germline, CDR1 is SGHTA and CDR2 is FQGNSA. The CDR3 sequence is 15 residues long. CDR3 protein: CASSLSTANTGELFF. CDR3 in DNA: TGTGCCAGCAGCCTTAGTACCGCGAACACCGGGGAGCTGTTTTTT.

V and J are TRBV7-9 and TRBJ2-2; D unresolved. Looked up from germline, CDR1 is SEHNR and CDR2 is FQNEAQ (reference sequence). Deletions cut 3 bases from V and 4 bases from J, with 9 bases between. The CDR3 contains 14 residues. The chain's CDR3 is CASSFLGPTGELFF. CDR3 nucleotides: TGTGCCAGCAGCTTCCTAGGTCCCACCGGGGAGCTGTTTTTT. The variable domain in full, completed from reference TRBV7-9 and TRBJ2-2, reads DTGVSQNPRHKITKRGQNVTFRCDPISEHNRLYWYRQTLGQGPEFLTYFQNEAQLEKSRLLSDRFSAERPKGSFSTLEIQRTEQGDSAMYLCASSFLGPTGELFFGEGSRLTVL.

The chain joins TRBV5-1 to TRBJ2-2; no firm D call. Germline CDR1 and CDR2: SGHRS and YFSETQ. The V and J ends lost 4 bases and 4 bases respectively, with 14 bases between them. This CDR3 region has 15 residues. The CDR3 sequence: CASSQKGPGTGELFF. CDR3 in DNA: TGCGCCAGCAGCCAGAAAGGGCCGGGCACCGGGGAGCTGTTTTTT.

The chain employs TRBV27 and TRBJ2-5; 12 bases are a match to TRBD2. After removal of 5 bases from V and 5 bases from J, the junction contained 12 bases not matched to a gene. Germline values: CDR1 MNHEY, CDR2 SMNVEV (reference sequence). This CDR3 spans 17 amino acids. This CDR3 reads CASSGGELAGGLETQYF. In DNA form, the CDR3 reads TGTGCCAGCAGTGGCGGGGAGCTAGCGGGGGGGCTGGAGACCCAGTACTTC.

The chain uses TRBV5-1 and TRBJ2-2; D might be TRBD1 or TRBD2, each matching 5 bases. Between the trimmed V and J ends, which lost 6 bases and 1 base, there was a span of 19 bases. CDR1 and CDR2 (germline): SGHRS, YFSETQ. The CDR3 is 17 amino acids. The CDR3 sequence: CASTSGSGGVNTGELFF. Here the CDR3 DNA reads TGCGCCAGCACATCAGGGAGTGGGGGAGTGAACACCGGGGAGCTGTTTTTT.

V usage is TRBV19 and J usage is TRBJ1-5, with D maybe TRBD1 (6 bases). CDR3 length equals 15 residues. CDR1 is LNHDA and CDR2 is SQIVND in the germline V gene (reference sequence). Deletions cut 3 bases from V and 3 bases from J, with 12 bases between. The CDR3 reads CASSMAGQYNQPQHF. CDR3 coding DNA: TGTGCCAGTAGTATGGCCGGACAGTACAATCAGCCCCAGCATTTT.

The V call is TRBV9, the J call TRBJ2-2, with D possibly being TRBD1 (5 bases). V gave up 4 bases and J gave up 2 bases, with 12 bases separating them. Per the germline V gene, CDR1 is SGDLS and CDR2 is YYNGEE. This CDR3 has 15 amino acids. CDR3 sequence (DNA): TGTGCCAGCAGCCAGGGTCAGCAAAACACCGGGGAGCTGTTTTTT. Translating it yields CASSQGQQNTGELFF.

The CDR3: CASSPPGGANQPQHF. In nucleotides, the CDR3 is TGTGCCAGCAGCCCCCCCGGGGGGGCAAATCAGCCCCAGCATTTT. The chain couples TRBV7-9 to TRBJ1-5, with TRBD1 as a possible D gene (6 bases). From germline, CDR1 is SEHNR and CDR2 FQNEAQ (reference sequence). V lost 5 bases and J lost 4, with 15 bases in between. This CDR3 is 15 amino acids long.

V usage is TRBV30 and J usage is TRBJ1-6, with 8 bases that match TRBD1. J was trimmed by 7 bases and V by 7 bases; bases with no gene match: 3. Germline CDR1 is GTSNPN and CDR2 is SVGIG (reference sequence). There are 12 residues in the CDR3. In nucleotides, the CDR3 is TGTGCCTCCCAGGGGGCGAATTCACCCCTCCACTTT. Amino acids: CASQGANSPLHF.

This CDR3 is CASSLLIQGAEKLFF. In DNA form, the CDR3 reads TGTGCCAGCAGCCTCCTAATCCAGGGCGCTGAAAAACTGTTTTTT. This chain uses TRBV5-4 with TRBJ1-4; possible D gene TRBD1, 5 bases. Germline CDR1 is SGHNT and CDR2 is YYREEE (reference sequence). CDR3 length: 15 amino acids. V was pared by 4 bases and J by 7 bases, with 17 bases between.

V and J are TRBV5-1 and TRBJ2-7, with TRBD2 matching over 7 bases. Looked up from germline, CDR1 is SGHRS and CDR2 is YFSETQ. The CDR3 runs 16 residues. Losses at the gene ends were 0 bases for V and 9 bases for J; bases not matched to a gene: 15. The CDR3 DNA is TGCGCCAGCAGCTTGGCCGGGGGGACGGTAAAGGTAGGGCAGTACTTC. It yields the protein CASSLAGGTVKVGQYF.

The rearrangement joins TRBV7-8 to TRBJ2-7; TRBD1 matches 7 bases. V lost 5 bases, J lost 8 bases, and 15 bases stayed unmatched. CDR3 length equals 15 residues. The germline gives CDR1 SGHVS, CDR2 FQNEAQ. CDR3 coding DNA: TGTGCCAGCAGCGGCCGACAGGGCGTTAATACGAAGCAGTACTTC. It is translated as CASSGRQGVNTKQYF.

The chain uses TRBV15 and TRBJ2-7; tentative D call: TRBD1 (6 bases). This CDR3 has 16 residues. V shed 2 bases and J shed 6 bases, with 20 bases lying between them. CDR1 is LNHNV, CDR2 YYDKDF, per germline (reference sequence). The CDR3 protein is CATSRPPTGQSLEQYF. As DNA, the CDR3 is TGTGCCACCAGCAGACCCCCCACGGGACAATCGCTCGAGCAGTACTTC.

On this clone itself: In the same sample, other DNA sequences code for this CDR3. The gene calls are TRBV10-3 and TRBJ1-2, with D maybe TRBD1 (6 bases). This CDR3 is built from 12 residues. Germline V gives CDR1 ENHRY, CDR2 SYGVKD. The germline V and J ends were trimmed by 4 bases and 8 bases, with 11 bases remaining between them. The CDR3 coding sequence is TGTGCCATCAGTGGATCGGGGGGCGGCTACACCTTC. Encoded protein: CAISGSGGGYTF.

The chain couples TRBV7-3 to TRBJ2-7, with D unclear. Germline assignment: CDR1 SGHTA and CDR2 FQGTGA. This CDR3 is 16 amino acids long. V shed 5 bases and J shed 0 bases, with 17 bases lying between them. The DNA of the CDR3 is TGTGCCAGCAGCGTGGACGGTTCCGGGCGCTCCTACGAGCAGTACTTC. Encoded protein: CASSVDGSGRSYEQYF. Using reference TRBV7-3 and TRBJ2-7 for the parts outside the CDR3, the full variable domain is GAGVSQTPSNKVTEKGKYVELRCDPISGHTALYWYRQSLGQGPEFLIYFQGTGAADDSGLPNDRFFAVRPEGSVSTLKIQRTERGDSAVYLCASSVDGSGRSYEQYFGPGTRLTVT.

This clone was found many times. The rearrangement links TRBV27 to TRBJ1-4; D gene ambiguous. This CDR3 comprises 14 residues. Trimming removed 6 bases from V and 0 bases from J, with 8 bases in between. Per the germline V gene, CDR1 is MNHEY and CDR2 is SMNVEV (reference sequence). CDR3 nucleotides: TGTGCCAGCAGCCCCAGAACAACTAATGAAAAACTGTTTTTT. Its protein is CASSPRTTNEKLFF.

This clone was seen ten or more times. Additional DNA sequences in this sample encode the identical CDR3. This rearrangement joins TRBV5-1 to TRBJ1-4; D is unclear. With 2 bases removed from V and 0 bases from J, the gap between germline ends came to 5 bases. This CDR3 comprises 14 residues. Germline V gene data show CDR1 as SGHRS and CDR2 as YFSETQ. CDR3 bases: TGCGCCAGCAGCTTCGGGGCAACTAATGAAAAACTGTTTTTT. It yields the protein CASSFGATNEKLFF.

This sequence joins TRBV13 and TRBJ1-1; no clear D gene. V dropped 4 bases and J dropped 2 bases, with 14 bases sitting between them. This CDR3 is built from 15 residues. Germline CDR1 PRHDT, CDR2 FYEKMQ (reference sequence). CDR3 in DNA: TGTGCCAGCAGCTCGGGCGGGGATAAAAACACTGAAGCTTTCTTT. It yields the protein CASSSGGDKNTEAFF.

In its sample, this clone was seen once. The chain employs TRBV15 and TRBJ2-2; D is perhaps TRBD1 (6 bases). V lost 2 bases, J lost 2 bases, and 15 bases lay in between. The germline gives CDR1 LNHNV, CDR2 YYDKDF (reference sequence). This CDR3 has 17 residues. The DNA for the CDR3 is TGTGCCACCAGCAGATCCTCAGGGGCTAGAAACACCGGGGAGCTGTTTTTT. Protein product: CATSRSSGARNTGELFF.

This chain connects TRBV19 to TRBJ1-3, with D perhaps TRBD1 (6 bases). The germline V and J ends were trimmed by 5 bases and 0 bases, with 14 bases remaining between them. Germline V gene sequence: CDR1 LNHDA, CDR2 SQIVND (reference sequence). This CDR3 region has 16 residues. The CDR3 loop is CASSRQEISSGNTIYF. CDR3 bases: TGTGCCAGTAGTCGACAGGAGATAAGCTCTGGAAACACCATATATTTT.

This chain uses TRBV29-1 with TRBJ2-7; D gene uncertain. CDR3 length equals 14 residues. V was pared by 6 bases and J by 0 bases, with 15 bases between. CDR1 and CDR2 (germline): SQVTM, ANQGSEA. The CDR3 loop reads CSVEIAVASYEQYF. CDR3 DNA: TGCAGCGTGGAAATAGCAGTTGCCTCCTACGAGCAGTACTTC.